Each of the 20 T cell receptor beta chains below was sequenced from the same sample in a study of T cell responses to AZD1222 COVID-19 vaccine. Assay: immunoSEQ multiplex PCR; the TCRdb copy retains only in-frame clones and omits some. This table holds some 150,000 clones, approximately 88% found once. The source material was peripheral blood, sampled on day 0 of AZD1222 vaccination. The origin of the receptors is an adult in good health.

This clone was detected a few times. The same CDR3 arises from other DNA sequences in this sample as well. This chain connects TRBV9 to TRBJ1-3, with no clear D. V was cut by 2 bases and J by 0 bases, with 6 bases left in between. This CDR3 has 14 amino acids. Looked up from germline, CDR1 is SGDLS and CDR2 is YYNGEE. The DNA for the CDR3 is TGTGCCAGCAGCGTTACAGACTCTGGAAACACCATATATTTT. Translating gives CASSVTDSGNTIYF.

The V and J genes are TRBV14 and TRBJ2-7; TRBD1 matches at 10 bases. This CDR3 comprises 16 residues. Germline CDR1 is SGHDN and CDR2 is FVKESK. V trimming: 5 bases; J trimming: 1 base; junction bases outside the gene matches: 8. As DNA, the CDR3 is TGTGCCAGCAGCTTACGGACAGGGGGAGGATCCTACGAGCAGTACTTC. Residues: CASSLRTGGGSYEQYF.

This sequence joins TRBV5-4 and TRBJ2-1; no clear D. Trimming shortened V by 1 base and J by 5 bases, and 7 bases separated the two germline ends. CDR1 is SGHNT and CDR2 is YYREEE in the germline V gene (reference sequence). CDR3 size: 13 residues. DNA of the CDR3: TGTGCCAGCAGCTTGACAGTCGACAATGAGCAGTTCTTC. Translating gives CASSLTVDNEQFF.

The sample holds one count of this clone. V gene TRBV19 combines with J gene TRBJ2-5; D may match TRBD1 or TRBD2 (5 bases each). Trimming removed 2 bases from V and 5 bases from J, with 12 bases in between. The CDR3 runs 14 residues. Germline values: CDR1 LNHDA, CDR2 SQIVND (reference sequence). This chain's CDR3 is CASSIRDRGETQYF. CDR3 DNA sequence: TGTGCCAGTAGTATAAGGGACCGTGGGGAGACCCAGTACTTC. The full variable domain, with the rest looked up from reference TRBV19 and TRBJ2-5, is DGGITQSPKYLFRKEGQNVTLSCEQNLNHDAMYWYRQDPGQGLRLIYYSQIVNDFQKGDIAEGYSVSREKKESFPLTVTSAQKNPTAFYLCASSIRDRGETQYFGPGTRLLVL.

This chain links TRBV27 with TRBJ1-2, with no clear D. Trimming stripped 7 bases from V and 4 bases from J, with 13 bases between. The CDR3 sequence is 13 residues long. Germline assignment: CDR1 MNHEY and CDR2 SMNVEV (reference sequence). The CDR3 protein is CASISLDGYGYTF. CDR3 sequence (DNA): TGTGCCAGCATCTCCTTGGACGGCTATGGCTACACCTTC.

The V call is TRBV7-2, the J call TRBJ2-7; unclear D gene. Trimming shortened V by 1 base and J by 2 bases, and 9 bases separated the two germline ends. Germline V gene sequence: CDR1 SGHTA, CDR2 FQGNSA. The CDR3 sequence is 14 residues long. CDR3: CASSLVGKPYEQYF. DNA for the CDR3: TGTGCCAGCAGCTTAGTTGGCAAGCCCTACGAGCAGTACTTC.

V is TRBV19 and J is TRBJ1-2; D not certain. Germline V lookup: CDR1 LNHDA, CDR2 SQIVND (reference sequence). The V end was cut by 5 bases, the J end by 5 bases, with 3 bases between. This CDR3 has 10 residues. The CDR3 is CASSQYGYTF. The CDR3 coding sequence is TGTGCCAGTAGTCAGTATGGCTACACCTTC.

The DNA of the CDR3 is TGCAGCGGTGGGGCCATGAACTATGGCTACACCTTC. This translates into CSGGAMNYGYTF. V is TRBV29-1 and J is TRBJ1-2; possible D gene TRBD1, 5 bases. The V gene's germline CDR1 is SQVTM and CDR2 ANQGSEA. This CDR3 has 12 residues. Deletions cut 7 bases from V and 2 bases from J, with 11 bases between.

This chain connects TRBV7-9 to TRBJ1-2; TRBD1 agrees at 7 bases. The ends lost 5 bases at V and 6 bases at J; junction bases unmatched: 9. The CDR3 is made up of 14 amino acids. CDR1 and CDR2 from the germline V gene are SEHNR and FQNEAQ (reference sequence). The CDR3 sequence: CASSPRQGRNGYTF. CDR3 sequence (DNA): TGTGCCAGCAGCCCCCGACAGGGCAGGAATGGCTACACCTTC.

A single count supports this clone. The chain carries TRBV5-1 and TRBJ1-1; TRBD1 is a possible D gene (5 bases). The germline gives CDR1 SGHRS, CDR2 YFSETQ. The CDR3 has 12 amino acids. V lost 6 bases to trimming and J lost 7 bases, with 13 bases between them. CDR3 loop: CASTLTGGEAFF. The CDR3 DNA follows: TGCGCCAGCACCCTAACGGGGGGTGAAGCTTTCTTT. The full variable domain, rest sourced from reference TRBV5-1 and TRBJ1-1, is KAGVTQTPRYLIKTRGQQVTLSCSPISGHRSVSWYQQTPGQGLQFLFEYFSETQRNKGNFPGRFSGRQFSNSRSEMNVSTLELGDSALYLCASTLTGGEAFFGQGTRLTVV.

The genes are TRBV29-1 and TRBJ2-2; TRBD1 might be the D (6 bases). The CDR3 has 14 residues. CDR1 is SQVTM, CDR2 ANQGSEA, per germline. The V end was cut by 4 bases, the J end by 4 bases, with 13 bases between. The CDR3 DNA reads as TGCAGCGTTGCGCAGGGGTGGACCACCGGGGAGCTGTTTTTT. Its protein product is CSVAQGWTTGELFF.

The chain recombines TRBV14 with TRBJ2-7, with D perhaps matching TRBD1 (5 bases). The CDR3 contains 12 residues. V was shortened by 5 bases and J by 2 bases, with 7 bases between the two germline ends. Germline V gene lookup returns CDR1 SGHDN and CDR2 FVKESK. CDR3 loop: CASSSGTYEQYF. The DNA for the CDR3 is TGTGCCAGCAGCTCAGGGACCTACGAGCAGTACTTC.

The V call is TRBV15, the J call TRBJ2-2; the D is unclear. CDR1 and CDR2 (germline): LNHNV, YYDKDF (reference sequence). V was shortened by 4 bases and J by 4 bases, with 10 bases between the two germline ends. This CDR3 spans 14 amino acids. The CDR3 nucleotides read TGTGCCACCAGCACTATGGCCCCCACCGGGGAGCTGTTTTTT. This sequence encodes CATSTMAPTGELFF.

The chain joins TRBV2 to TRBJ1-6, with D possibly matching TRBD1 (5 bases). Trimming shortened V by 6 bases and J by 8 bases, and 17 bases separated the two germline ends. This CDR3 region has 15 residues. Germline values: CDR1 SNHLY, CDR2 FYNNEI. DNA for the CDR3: TGTGCCAGCAGAAGGGAGCCTCAGACAGATTCACCCCTCCACTTT. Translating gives CASRREPQTDSPLHF.

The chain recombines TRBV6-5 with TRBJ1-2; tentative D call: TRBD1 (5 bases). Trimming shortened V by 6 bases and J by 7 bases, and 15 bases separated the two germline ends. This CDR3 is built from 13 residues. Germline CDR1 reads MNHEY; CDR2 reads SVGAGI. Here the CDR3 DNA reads TGTGCCAGCAGCCTCGGGTTTCAGGGTGGCTACACCTTC. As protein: CASSLGFQGGYTF.

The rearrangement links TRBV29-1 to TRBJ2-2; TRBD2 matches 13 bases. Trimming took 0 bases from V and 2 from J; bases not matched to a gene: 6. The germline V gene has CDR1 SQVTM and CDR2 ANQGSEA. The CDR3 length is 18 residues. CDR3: CSVEDLRLAGGNTGELFF. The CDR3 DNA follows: TGCAGCGTTGAAGATCTCAGACTAGCGGGGGGTAACACCGGGGAGCTGTTTTTT.

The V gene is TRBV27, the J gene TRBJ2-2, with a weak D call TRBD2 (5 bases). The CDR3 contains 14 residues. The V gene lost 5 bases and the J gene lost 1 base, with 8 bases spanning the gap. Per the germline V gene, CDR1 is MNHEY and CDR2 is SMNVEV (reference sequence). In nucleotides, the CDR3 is TGTGCCAGCAGTCCGGGGTGGAACACCGGGGAGCTGTTTTTT. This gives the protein CASSPGWNTGELFF.

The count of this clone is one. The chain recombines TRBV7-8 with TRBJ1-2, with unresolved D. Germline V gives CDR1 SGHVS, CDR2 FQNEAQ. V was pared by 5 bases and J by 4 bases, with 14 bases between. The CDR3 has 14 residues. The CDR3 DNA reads TGTGCCAGCAGCCCCTCCCCCTACGGCTATGGCTACACCTTC. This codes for CASSPSPYGYGYTF.

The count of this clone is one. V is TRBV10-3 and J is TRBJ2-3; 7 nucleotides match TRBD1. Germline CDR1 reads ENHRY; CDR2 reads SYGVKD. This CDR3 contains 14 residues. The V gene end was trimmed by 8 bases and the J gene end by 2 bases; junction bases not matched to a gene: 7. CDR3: CAIGTGASTDTQYF. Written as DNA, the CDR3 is TGTGCCATCGGCACAGGGGCCTCCACAGATACGCAGTATTTT.

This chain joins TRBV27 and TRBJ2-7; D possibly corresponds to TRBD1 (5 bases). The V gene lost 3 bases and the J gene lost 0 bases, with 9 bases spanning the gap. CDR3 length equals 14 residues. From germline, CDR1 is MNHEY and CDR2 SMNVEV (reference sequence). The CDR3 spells CASSLQGGSYEQYF. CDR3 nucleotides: TGTGCCAGCAGTTTGCAGGGCGGCTCCTACGAGCAGTACTTC.